The clone carrying this T cell receptor beta chain was seen just once. The protocol was immunoSEQ multiplex PCR, while the TCRdb copy is restricted to in-frame clones and leaves out a portion. Among roughly 220,000 clones, 84% were seen once, and the ten largest hold 6.8%. Trimming cost V 1 base and J 3 bases, with 7 bases left between them. The CDR3 covers 13 residues. CDR1 is MNHEY and CDR2 is SMNVEV in the germline V gene (reference sequence). The sample comes from a study of blood T cell repertoires in COVID-19. Across the study: The study drew acute and convalescent COVID-19 samples from the United States, Italy and Spain.

The sequence was obtained from a woman in her thirties or forties who had recovered from COVID-19. The sample comprised PBMCs or T cells enriched from blood (not recorded which). The chain uses TRBV27 and TRBJ2-7, with D perhaps TRBD1 (5 bases). The CDR3 is CASSLFQGYEQYF. CDR3 bases: TGTGCCAGCAGTTTATTTCAGGGCTACGAGCAGTACTTC.